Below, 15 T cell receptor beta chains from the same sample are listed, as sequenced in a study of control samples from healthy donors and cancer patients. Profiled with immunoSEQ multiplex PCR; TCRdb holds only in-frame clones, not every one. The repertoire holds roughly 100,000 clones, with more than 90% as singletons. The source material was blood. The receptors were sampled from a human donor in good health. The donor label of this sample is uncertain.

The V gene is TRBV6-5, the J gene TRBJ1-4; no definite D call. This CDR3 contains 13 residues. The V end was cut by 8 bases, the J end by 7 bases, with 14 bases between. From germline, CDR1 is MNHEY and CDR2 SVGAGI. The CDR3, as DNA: TGTGCCAGCCTCCCGGGTCCCGTTGAAAAACTGTTTTTT. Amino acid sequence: CASLPGPVEKLFF.

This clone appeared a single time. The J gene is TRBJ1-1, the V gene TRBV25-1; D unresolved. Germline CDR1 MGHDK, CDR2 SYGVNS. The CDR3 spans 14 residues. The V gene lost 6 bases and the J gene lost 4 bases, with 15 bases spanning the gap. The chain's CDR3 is CASSGRGYLTEAFF. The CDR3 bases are TGTGCCAGCAGCGGGCGGGGTTATCTCACTGAAGCTTTCTTT.

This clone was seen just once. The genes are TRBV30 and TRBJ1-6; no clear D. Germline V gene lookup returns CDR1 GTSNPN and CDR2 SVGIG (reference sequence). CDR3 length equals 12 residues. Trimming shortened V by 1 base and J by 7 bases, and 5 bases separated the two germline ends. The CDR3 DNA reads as TGTGCCTGGAGTGGTGGAAATTCACCCCTCCACTTT. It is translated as CAWSGGNSPLHF.

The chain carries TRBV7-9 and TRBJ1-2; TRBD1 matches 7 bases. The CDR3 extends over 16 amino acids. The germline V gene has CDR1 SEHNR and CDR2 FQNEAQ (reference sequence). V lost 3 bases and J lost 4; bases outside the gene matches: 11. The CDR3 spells CASSFHDRGQLYGYTF. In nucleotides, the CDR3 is TGTGCCAGCAGCTTCCATGACCGGGGACAGCTCTATGGCTACACCTTC.

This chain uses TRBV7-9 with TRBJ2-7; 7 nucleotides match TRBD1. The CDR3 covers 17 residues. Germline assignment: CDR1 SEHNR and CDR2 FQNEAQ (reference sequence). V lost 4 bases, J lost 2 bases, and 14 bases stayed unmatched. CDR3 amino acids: CASSSATYRGTAYEQYF. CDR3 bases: TGTGCCAGCAGCTCCGCTACCTACAGGGGTACTGCCTACGAGCAGTACTTC.

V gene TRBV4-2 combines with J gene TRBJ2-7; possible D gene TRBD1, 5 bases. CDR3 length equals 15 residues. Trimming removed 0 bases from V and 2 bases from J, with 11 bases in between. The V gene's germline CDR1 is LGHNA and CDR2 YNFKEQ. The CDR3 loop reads CASSQEGATTYEQYF. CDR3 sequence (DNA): TGTGCCAGCAGCCAAGAAGGGGCTACTACCTACGAGCAGTACTTC.

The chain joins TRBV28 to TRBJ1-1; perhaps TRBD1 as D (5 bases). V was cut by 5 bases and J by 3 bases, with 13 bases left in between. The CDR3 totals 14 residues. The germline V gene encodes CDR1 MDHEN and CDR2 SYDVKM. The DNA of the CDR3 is TGTGCCAGCAGTCCTCTTGGGGGGGACACTGAAGCTTTCTTT. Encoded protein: CASSPLGGDTEAFF.

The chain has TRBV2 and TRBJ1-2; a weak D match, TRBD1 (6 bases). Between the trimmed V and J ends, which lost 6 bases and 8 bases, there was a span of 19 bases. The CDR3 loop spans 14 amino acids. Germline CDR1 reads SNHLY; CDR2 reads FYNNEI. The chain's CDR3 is CASSDRDTHRGYTF. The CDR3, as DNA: TGTGCCAGCAGCGACCGGGACACCCATCGGGGCTACACCTTC.

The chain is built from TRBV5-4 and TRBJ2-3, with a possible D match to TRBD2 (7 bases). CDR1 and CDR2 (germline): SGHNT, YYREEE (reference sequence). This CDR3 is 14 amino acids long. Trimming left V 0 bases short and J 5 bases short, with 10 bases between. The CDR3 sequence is CASSLGRGGDTQYF. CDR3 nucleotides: TGTGCCAGCAGCTTGGGGAGGGGGGGAGATACGCAGTATTTT.

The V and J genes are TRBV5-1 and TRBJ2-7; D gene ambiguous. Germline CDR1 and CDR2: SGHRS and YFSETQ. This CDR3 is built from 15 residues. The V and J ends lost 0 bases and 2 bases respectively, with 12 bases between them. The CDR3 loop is CASSLGHVEAYEQYF. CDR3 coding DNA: TGCGCCAGCAGCTTGGGACATGTCGAGGCCTACGAGCAGTACTTC.

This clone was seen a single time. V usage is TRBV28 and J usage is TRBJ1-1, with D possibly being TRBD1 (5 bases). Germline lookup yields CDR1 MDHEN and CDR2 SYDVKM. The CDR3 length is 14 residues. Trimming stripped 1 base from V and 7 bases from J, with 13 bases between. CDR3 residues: CASSLFDPGYEAFF. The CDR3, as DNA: TGTGCCAGCAGTTTATTTGATCCAGGGTATGAAGCTTTCTTT.

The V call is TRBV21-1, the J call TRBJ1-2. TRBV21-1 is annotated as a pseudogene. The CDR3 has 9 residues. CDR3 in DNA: TGTGCCAGTGGGGAAGGCTACACCTTC. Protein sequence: CASGEGYTF.

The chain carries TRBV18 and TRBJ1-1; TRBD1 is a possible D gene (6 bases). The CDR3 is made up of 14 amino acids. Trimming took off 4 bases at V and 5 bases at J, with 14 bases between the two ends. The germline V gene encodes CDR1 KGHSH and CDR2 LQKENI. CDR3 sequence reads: CASSQQGIGTEAFF. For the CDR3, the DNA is TGTGCCAGCTCACAACAGGGAATTGGAACTGAAGCTTTCTTT.

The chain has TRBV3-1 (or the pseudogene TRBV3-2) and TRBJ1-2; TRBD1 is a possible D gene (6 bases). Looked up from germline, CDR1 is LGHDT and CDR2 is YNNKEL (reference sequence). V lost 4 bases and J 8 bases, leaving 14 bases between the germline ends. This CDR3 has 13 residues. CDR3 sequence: CASSPATGLGYTF. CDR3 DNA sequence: TGTGCCAGCAGCCCAGCCACAGGGTTAGGCTACACCTTC.

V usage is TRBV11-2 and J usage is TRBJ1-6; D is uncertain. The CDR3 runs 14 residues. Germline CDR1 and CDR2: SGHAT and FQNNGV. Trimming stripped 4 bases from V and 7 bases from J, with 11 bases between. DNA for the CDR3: TGTGCCAGCAGCTCAGGACTAAAGAATTCACCCCTCCACTTT. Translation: CASSSGLKNSPLHF.